The clone carrying this T cell receptor (beta chain) was recorded a few times. In the authors' workflow: The assay estimated nucleated cells by amplifying reference gene primers. Using immunoSEQ multiplex PCR, the repertoire was profiled, and TCRdb retains in-frame clones only, with some absent. V, J and clone size are those of that table, while D and trimming were read from the DNA. The table includes over 250,000 clones, roughly 89% detected once. The data derive from a study of blood T cell repertoires in COVID-19. The wider study: The origin of the acute and convalescent COVID-19 samples was the United States, Italy and Spain. Sources were T cells, B-cell-depleted T cells, or PBMCs; the material itself was cDNA or gDNA.

Germline assignment: CDR1 SGHTA and CDR2 FQGTGA. The J segment lost 2 bases and the V segment lost 5 bases, leaving 2 bases of the junction unmatched. The length of the CDR3 is 16 residues. The rearrangement joins TRBV7-3 to TRBJ2-1; TRBD2 matches at 14 bases. The sequenced material came from peripheral blood. This TCR was sampled from a man aged 45-65 years with acute or convalescent COVID-19. The CDR3 DNA is TGTGCCAGCAGCGTGGGACTAGCGGGGGCCTACAATGAGCAGTTCTTC. This codes for CASSVGLAGAYNEQFF.